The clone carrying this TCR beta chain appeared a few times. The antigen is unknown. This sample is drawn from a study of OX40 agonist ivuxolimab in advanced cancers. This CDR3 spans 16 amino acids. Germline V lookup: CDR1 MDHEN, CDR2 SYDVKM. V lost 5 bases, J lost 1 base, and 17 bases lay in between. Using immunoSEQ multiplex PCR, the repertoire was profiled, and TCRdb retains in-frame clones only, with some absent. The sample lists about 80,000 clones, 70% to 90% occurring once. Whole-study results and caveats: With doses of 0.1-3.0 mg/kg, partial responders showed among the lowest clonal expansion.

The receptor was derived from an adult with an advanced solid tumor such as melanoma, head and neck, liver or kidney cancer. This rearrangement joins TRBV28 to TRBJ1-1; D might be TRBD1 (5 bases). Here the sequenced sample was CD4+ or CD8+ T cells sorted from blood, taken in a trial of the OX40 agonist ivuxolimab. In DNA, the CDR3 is TGTGCCAGCAGTAGAGAGATGGGGGTTAGGAACACTGAAGCTTTCTTT. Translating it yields CASSREMGVRNTEAFF.